This TCR beta chain was found in a study of blood T cells in healthy people across ages. The CDR3 spans 14 residues. Germline CDR1 DFQATT, CDR2 SNEGSKA (reference sequence). Trimming left V 1 base short and J 4 bases short, with 13 bases between. The use of a sample-barcoded 5' primer and a J-beta primer mix characterized a second PCR of about 7 to 12 cycles. Each CDR3 protein gets one entry after TCRdb re-called the 5' RACE reads with MiXCR. The repertoire includes 650,000 to 900,000 distinct CDR3 sequences, approximately 67% of them detected once, and 28% sits in the top ten. Sequenced material: blood. The chain couples TRBV20-1 to TRBJ1-2, with D unclear. The clonotype originates from a young man in good health. CDR3 sequence reads: CSARVMGSLYGYTF. Written as DNA, the CDR3 is TGCAGTGCTAGAGTAATGGGCAGCCTCTATGGCTACACCTTC.